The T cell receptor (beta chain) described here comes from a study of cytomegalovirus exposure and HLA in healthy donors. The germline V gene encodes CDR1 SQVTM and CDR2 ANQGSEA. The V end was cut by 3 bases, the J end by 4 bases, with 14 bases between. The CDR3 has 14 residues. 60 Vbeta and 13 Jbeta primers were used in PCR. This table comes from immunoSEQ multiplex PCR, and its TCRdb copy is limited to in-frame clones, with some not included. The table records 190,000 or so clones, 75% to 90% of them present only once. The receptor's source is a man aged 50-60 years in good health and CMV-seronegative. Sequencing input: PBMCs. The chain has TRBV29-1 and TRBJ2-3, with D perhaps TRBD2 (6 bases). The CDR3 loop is CSVEVGGRADTQYF. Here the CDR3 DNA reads TGCAGCGTTGAGGTGGGAGGACGGGCAGATACGCAGTATTTT.